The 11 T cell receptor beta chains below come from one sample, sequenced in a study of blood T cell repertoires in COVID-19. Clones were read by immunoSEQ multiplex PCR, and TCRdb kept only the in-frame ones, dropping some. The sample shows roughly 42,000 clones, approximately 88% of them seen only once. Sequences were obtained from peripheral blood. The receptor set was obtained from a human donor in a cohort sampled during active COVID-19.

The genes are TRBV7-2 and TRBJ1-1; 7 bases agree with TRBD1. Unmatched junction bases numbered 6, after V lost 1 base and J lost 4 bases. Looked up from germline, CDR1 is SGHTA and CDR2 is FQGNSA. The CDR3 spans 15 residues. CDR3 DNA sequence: TGTGCCAGCAGCTTAGAGGGCAGGGGGGTCACTGAAGCTTTCTTT. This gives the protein CASSLEGRGVTEAFF.

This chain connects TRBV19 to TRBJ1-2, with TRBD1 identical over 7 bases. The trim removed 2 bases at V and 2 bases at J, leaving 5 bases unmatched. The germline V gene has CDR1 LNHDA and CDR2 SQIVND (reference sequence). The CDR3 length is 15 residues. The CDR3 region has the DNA TGTGCCAGTAGTATACGCTACAGGGGAAACTATGGCTACACCTTC. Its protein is CASSIRYRGNYGYTF. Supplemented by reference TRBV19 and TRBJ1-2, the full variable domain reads DGGITQSPKYLFRKEGQNVTLSCEQNLNHDAMYWYRQDPGQGLRLIYYSQIVNDFQKGDIAEGYSVSREKKESFPLTVTSAQKNPTAFYLCASSIRYRGNYGYTFGSGTRLTVV.

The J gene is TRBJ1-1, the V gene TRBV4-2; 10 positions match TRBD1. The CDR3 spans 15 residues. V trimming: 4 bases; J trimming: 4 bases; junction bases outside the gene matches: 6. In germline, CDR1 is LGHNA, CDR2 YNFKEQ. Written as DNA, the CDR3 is TGTGCCAGCAGCCCAGCGGGACAGGGGTTCACTGAAGCTTTCTTT. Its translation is CASSPAGQGFTEAFF.

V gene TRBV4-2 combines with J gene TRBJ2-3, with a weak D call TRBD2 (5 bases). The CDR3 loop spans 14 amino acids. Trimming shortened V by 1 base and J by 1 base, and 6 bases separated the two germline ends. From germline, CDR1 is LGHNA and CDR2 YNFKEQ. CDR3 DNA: TGTGCCAGCAGCCAAGTCGGGGGCACAGATACGCAGTATTTT. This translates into CASSQVGGTDTQYF.

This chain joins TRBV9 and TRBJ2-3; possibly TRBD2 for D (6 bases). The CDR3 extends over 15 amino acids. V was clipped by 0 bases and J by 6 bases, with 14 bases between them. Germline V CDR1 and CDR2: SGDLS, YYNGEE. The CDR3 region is CASSVAAGLWDTQYF. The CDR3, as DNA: TGTGCCAGCAGCGTAGCTGCGGGGCTATGGGATACGCAGTATTTT.

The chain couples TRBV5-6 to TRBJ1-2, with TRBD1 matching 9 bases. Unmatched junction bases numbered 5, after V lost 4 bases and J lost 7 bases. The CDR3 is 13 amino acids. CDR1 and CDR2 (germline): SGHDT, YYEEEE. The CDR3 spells CASSTGQGTGYTF. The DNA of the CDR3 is TGTGCCAGCAGCACGGGACAGGGTACTGGCTACACCTTC.

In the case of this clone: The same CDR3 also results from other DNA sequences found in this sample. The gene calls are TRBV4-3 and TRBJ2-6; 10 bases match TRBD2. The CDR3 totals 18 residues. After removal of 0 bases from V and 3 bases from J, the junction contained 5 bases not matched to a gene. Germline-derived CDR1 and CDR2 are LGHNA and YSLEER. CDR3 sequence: CASSQDLAGGGGANVLTF. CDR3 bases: TGCGCCAGCAGCCAAGATTTAGCGGGGGGAGGTGGGGCCAACGTCCTGACTTTC.

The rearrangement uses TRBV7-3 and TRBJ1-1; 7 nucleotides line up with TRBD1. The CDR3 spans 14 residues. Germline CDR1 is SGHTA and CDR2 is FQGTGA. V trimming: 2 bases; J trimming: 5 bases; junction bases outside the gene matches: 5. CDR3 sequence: CASSLDRVKTEAFF. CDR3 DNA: TGTGCCAGCAGCTTAGACAGGGTTAAGACTGAAGCTTTCTTT.

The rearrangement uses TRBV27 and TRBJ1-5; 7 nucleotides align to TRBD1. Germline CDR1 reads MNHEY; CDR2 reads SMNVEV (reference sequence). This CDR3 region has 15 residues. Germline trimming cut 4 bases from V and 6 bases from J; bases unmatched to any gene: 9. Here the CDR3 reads CASSYIGQAGQPQHF. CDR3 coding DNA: TGTGCCAGCAGTTACATAGGACAGGCCGGTCAGCCCCAGCATTTT.

In DNA, the CDR3 is TGTGCCAGCAGCGTTAGCGGAAGCACCGGGGAGCTGTTTTTT. Amino acid sequence: CASSVSGSTGELFF. This sequence joins TRBV2 and TRBJ2-2; TRBD2 might be the D (6 bases). Trimming shortened V by 6 bases and J by 4 bases, and 12 bases separated the two germline ends. The CDR3 totals 14 residues. The germline CDR1 and CDR2 sequences are SNHLY and FYNNEI.

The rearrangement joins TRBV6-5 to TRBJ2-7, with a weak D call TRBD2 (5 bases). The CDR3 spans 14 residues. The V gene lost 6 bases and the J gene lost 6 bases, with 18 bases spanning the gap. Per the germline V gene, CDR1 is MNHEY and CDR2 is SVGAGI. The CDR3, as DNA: TGTGCCAGCAGAGCCGGCGGGTCAGATAGCGAGCAGTACTTC. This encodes CASRAGGSDSEQYF.